The 25 T cell receptor beta chains listed next were all sequenced from one sample in a study of cytomegalovirus exposure and HLA in healthy donors. Generated by immunoSEQ multiplex PCR, the TCRdb table keeps only in-frame clones and is missing some. The sample lists a few hundred thousand clones; around 89% were seen once. The material sequenced was PBMCs. These receptors were obtained from a woman between 18 and 29 years old in good health and CMV-seronegative.

This sequence joins TRBV11-2 and TRBJ1-4; 9 positions agree with TRBD1. CDR3 length: 18 amino acids. Losses at the gene ends were 1 base for V and 7 bases for J; bases not matched to a gene: 13. The germline CDR1 and CDR2 sequences are SGHAT and FQNNGV. The CDR3 coding sequence is TGTGCCAGCAGCTTAGGGGGGACAGGGATTAGTCTCCTTGAAAAACTGTTTTTT. It translates to CASSLGGTGISLLEKLFF. The full variable domain, completed using reference TRBV11-2 and TRBJ1-4, is EAGVAQSPRYKIIEKRQSVAFWCNPISGHATLYWYQQILGQGPKLLIQFQNNGVVDDSQLPKDRFSAERLKGVDSTLKIQPAKLEDSAVYLCASSLGGTGISLLEKLFFGSGTQLSVL.

V usage is TRBV9 and J usage is TRBJ1-5; D not certain. The CDR3 covers 14 residues. Germline values: CDR1 SGDLS, CDR2 YYNGEE. Trimming shortened V by 5 bases and J by 2 bases, and 11 bases separated the two germline ends. The CDR3 DNA reads as TGTGCCAGCAGTGAGTACGGGGGCAATCAGCCCCAGCATTTT. Its translation is CASSEYGGNQPQHF. The full variable domain, completed using reference TRBV9 and TRBJ1-5, is DSGVTQTPKHLITATGQRVTLRCSPRSGDLSVYWYQQSLDQGLQFLIQYYNGEERAKGNILERFSAQQFPDLHSELNLSSLELGDSALYFCASSEYGGNQPQHFGDGTRLSIL.

The chain uses TRBV5-1 and TRBJ2-2, with D possibly matching TRBD1 (6 bases). Per the germline V gene, CDR1 is SGHRS and CDR2 is YFSETQ. The germline V and J ends were trimmed by 0 bases and 1 base, with 16 bases remaining between them. This CDR3 is 18 amino acids long. The DNA of the CDR3 is TGCGCCAGCAGCTTGGAAGGGACACCGACCAGGAACACCGGGGAGCTGTTTTTT. This gives the protein CASSLEGTPTRNTGELFF.

V and J are TRBV6-5 and TRBJ1-1, with TRBD1 matching 7 bases. Germline values: CDR1 MNHEY, CDR2 SVGAGI. The CDR3 sequence is 16 residues long. Trimming took 0 bases from V and 1 from J; bases not matched to a gene: 5. The CDR3 spells CASSYSIRTGNTEAFF. CDR3 in DNA: TGTGCCAGCAGTTACTCGATTAGGACAGGGAACACTGAAGCTTTCTTT.

The chain combines TRBV7-2 with TRBJ1-2; 12 bases are a match to TRBD1. The ends lost 1 base at V and 8 bases at J; junction bases unmatched: 2. The length of the CDR3 is 14 residues. The germline gives CDR1 SGHTA, CDR2 FQGNSA. The CDR3 sequence: CASSLDGTGGGYTF. Written as DNA, the CDR3 is TGTGCCAGCAGCTTAGACGGGACAGGGGGCGGCTACACCTTC.

The chain uses TRBV21-1 and TRBJ2-7; TRBD2 reflects the table's D call only, with no check against the DNA. TRBV21-1 is assigned pseudogene status. The CDR3 is 15 amino acids. CDR3 residues: CASSKELAVAYEQYV. Here the CDR3 DNA reads TGTGCCAGCAGCAAAGAACTAGCGGTTGCCTACGAGCAGTACGTC.

CDR3 DNA: TGTGCCAGCAGTTCGGGACTAGCGGGGATCTATGAGCAGTTCTTC. As protein: CASSSGLAGIYEQFF. The chain combines TRBV27 with TRBJ2-1, with 13 bases lining up with TRBD2. The junction had 5 bases not matched to a gene; V was cut back by 4 bases and J by 8 bases. The CDR3 totals 15 residues. Germline values: CDR1 MNHEY, CDR2 SMNVEV (reference sequence).

This clone was counted once. The V gene is TRBV6-5, the J gene TRBJ2-5; a possible D gene is TRBD2 (5 bases). CDR1 is MNHEY, CDR2 SVGAGI, per germline. V lost 0 bases, J lost 2 bases, and 13 bases lay in between. The CDR3 contains 16 residues. The DNA for the CDR3 is TGTGCCAGCAGTTACTCGACCGGGGATTCACAAGAGACCCAGTACTTC. It codes for CASSYSTGDSQETQYF.

The J gene is TRBJ1-1, the V gene TRBV28; perhaps TRBD1 as D (5 bases). Germline loops: CDR1 MDHEN, CDR2 SYDVKM. V lost 4 bases and J lost 12, with 15 bases in between. This CDR3 comprises 12 residues. The CDR3 bases are TGTGCCAGCAGTTATCGGACAAACCCCTCTTTCTTT. Its protein is CASSYRTNPSFF.

The chain links TRBV28 to TRBJ1-2, with D hard to call. Per germline, CDR1 MDHEN and CDR2 SYDVKM. The CDR3 sequence is 14 residues long. The germline V and J ends were trimmed by 3 bases and 6 bases, with 14 bases remaining between them. CDR3 in DNA: TGTGCCAGCAGTTTCGGTGGTCAGGTTGATGGCTACACCTTC. Encoded protein: CASSFGGQVDGYTF.

The chain combines TRBV11-2 with TRBJ2-3; 9 bases line up with TRBD2. CDR1 is SGHAT, CDR2 FQNNGV, per germline. The trim removed 3 bases at V and 6 bases at J, leaving 4 bases unmatched. The CDR3 sequence is 14 residues long. The CDR3 loop reads CASSFSGGHDTQYF. The CDR3 nucleotides are TGTGCCAGCAGCTTCAGCGGGGGGCATGATACGCAGTATTTT.

This clone was detected once. The chain employs TRBV6-5 and TRBJ2-7; weak D call: TRBD2 (6 bases). Germline-derived CDR1 and CDR2 are MNHEY and SVGAGI. This CDR3 is built from 16 residues. V was shortened by 1 base and J by 2 bases, with 15 bases between the two germline ends. The CDR3 DNA reads as TGTGCCAGCAGTTACTGGGCCCCTCCTAGCGCCTACGAGCAGTACTTC. This translates into CASSYWAPPSAYEQYF.

The chain recombines TRBV7-9 with TRBJ2-5; 7 nucleotides line up with TRBD2. The CDR3 spans 13 residues. In germline, CDR1 is SEHNR, CDR2 FQNEAQ (reference sequence). V lost 9 bases to trimming and J lost 1 base; unmatched junction nucleotides: 5. The CDR3 bases are TGTGCCAGTTTACTAGCGATCCAAGAGACCCAGTACTTC. This gives the protein CASLLAIQETQYF.

The rearrangement joins TRBV28 to TRBJ2-5; D perhaps matches TRBD2 (6 bases). Germline values: CDR1 MDHEN, CDR2 SYDVKM. This CDR3 contains 12 residues. V was trimmed by 7 bases and J by 3 bases, leaving 9 bases between them. The CDR3 here is CASTGGKETQYF. CDR3 nucleotides: TGTGCCAGCACTGGCGGGAAAGAGACCCAGTACTTC.

This clone was seen only once. The chain joins TRBV5-1 to TRBJ2-3, with TRBD2 identical over 8 bases. CDR1 and CDR2 (germline): SGHRS, YFSETQ. This CDR3 contains 16 residues. V was pared by 1 base and J by 4 bases, with 8 bases of the junction left unmatched. The CDR3 loop is CASSLIAAGGADTQYF. In DNA form, the CDR3 reads TGCGCCAGCAGCTTGATCGCTGCGGGGGGAGCAGATACGCAGTATTTT.

This sequence joins TRBV6-1 and TRBJ2-3; the match to TRBD1 covers 8 bases. The CDR3 length is 15 residues. With V trimmed by 7 bases and J by 7 bases, 13 bases remained unmatched. The germline V gene encodes CDR1 MNHNS and CDR2 SASEGT. The CDR3: CASNEGQGAWNTQYF. Written as DNA, the CDR3 is TGTGCCAGCAACGAGGGGCAGGGGGCTTGGAATACGCAGTATTTT.

The chain has TRBV7-8 and TRBJ2-7; TRBD2 matches at 9 bases. Germline CDR1 reads SGHVS; CDR2 reads FQNEAQ. Trimming removed 1 base from V and 1 base from J; junction bases left unmatched: 8. The CDR3 sequence is 17 residues long. The CDR3 DNA reads as TGTGCCAGCAGCTTAGTTGCTTTAGCGGGGGAATCCTACGAGCAGTACGTC. This gives the protein CASSLVALAGESYEQYV.

The V and J genes are TRBV19 and TRBJ2-7; maybe TRBD1 (6 bases). CDR1 is LNHDA, CDR2 SQIVND, per germline (reference sequence). Trimming stripped 5 bases from V and 3 bases from J, with 20 bases between. This CDR3 has 16 amino acids. The CDR3, as DNA: TGTGCCAGTAGTTCATCAACAGGGTACGAAGTCTACGAGCAGTACTTC. This gives the protein CASSSSTGYEVYEQYF. The full variable domain, with the rest looked up from reference TRBV19 and TRBJ2-7, is DGGITQSPKYLFRKEGQNVTLSCEQNLNHDAMYWYRQDPGQGLRLIYYSQIVNDFQKGDIAEGYSVSREKKESFPLTVTSAQKNPTAFYLCASSSSTGYEVYEQYFGPGTRLTVT.

J is TRBJ1-2 and V is TRBV7-2, with 8 bases that match TRBD1. CDR1 SGHTA and CDR2 FQGNSA come from the germline V gene. Trimming at V came to 5 bases and at J to 3 bases, leaving 2 bases not matched to a gene. The CDR3 has 13 amino acids. Here the CDR3 DNA reads TGTGCCAGCAGCCGGGACAGGCACTATGGCTACACCTTC. It yields the protein CASSRDRHYGYTF.

The CDR3 DNA reads TGTGCCAGCAGCTTGGGGACACTCTACGAGCAGTACTTC. Protein: CASSLGTLYEQYF. The chain recombines TRBV5-6 with TRBJ2-7; D is perhaps TRBD1 (5 bases). The V end lost 0 bases, the J end lost 3 bases, and 7 bases lay between the germline ends. The length of the CDR3 is 13 residues. Germline assignment: CDR1 SGHDT and CDR2 YYEEEE.

This chain links TRBV18 with TRBJ1-2, with 10 bases identical to TRBD1. Germline V CDR1 and CDR2: KGHSH, LQKENI. This CDR3 region has 15 residues. V was clipped by 3 bases and J by 3 bases; unmatched bases: 4. Here the CDR3 DNA reads TGTGCCAGCTCACCGGGACAGGGGATTGACTATGGCTACACCTTC. Amino acid sequence: CASSPGQGIDYGYTF.

The chain has TRBV23-1 and TRBJ1-4; D remains ambiguous. TRBV23-1 qualifies as an ORF whose function is uncertain. CDR3 length: 16 residues. Deletions cut 0 bases from V and 0 bases from J, with 8 bases between. The CDR3 here is CASSQSSQATNEKLFF. Written as DNA, the CDR3 is TGCGCCAGCAGTCAATCGAGCCAGGCAACTAATGAAAAACTGTTTTTT.

The chain uses TRBV27 and TRBJ1-2; 11 positions agree with TRBD1. The CDR3 covers 15 residues. In germline, CDR1 is MNHEY, CDR2 SMNVEV (reference sequence). After removal of 5 bases from V and 7 bases from J, the junction contained 9 bases not matched to a gene. The CDR3 is CASSRSRDRGSGYTF. The CDR3 DNA sequence: TGTGCCAGCAGTCGGTCCCGGGACAGGGGGAGTGGCTACACCTTC.

This clone was recorded once. The rearrangement uses TRBV6-1 and TRBJ2-7; 7 positions match TRBD1. J was trimmed by 2 bases and V by 6 bases; bases with no gene match: 10. Per the germline V gene, CDR1 is MNHNS and CDR2 is SASEGT. This CDR3 has 15 residues. CDR3 in amino acids: CASRVQGFNAYEQYV. The CDR3 nucleotides are TGTGCCAGCAGAGTACAGGGGTTCAACGCCTACGAGCAGTACGTC.

The V gene is TRBV12-5, the J gene TRBJ2-2; D may be TRBD1 (6 bases). The germline gives CDR1 LGHNT, CDR2 FRNRAP. Deletions cut 6 bases from V and 4 bases from J, with 9 bases between. CDR3 size: 13 residues. CDR3 residues: CASGGASTGELFF. The CDR3 nucleotides read TGTGCTAGTGGGGGGGCGAGCACCGGGGAGCTGTTTTTT.